This TCR beta chain was observed in a study of T cell responses to AZD1222 COVID-19 vaccine. The protocol was immunoSEQ multiplex PCR, while the TCRdb copy is restricted to in-frame clones and leaves out a portion. The table lists approximately 81,000 clones, about 83% of them singletons. As to this clone: No antigen is known for it.

Whether given at about 4 or about 12 weeks, second doses were pooled. The V end lost 7 bases, the J end lost 7 bases, and 14 bases lay between the germline ends. The CDR3 loop spans 13 amino acids. Notes on the study in general: Unmutated variant regions reportedly attract nearly half of all spike-specific TCRs. Donors were mostly white British, more females; clonal diversity possibly underestimated.

V and J are TRBV12-3 or TRBV12-4 and TRBJ2-1, with D possibly TRBD2 on 7 matching bases. Specimen: peripheral blood, collected 28 days after the second AZD1222 dose. This receptor was obtained from an adult who received the AZD1222 COVID-19 vaccine. The CDR3 nucleotides read TGTGCCAGCACCCTAGGGGGGGGAAATGAGCAGTTCTTC. As protein: CASTLGGGNEQFF.